This is a list of T cell receptor beta chains from one sample in a study of blood T cell repertoires in COVID-19. Measured with immunoSEQ multiplex PCR; TCRdb has only the in-frame clones, and not every one. The sample has 80,000 to 95,000 clones; 75% to 90% are singletons. Sequencing was carried out using peripheral blood. The receptor set was obtained from a man older than 75 with acute or convalescent COVID-19. Both conserved end residues are part of each CDR3. D genes are given only for firm matches. Clone size, where shown, is once, few, many, or a class for clones that have expanded.

TRBJ2-2	-	-	TRBV5-6	TGTGCCAGCAGCTCCTTTTTCGGGGAGCTGTTTTTT	CASSSFFGELFF
TRBJ1-5	-	once	TRBV19	TGTGCCAGTAGTATAGATGAGGCCGGACTCTACGGTCAGCCCCAGCATTTT	CASSIDEAGLYGQPQHF
TRBJ1-1	-	-	TRBV9	TGTGCCAGCAGCGGTCGGAGGGCGGGCACTGAAGCTTTCTTT	CASSGRRAGTEAFF
TRBJ2-5	TRBD1	-	TRBV3-1/TRBV3-2	TGTGCCAGCAGCCAAGATTGGGGACAGCAAGAGACCCAGTACTTC	CASSQDWGQQETQYF
TRBJ1-1	TRBD1	-	TRBV29-1	TGCAGCGTGGACAGGGCGAACACTGAAGCTTTCTTT	CSVDRANTEAFF
TRBJ1-2	-	-	TRBV2	TGTGCCAGCAGCCTCAGAGAAGACTTAAACTATGGCTACACCTTC	CASSLREDLNYGYTF
TRBJ1-1	TRBD1	-	TRBV9	TGTGCCAGCAGCGTAGCTAAGGGGGCGAACACTGAAGCTTTCTTT	CASSVAKGANTEAFF
TRBJ1-2	TRBD1	-	TRBV6-5	TGTGCCGGGAAGCCCGGGACAGGGGTTAACTATGGCTACACCTTC	CAGKPGTGVNYGYTF
TRBJ2-3	-	-	TRBV27	TGTGCCAGCAGTGTGGGCGAAGCTGGGGATACGCAGTATTTT	CASSVGEAGDTQYF
TRBJ1-2	-	-	TRBV19	TGTGCCAGTAGTATAGCGAACAGAGAACACTATGGCTACACCTTC	CASSIANREHYGYTF
TRBJ2-1	TRBD2	-	TRBV28	TGTGCCAGCAGCCCTAGCGGGAGGGGGGCCTACAATGAGCAGTTCTTC	CASSPSGRGAYNEQFF
TRBJ2-7	TRBD2	-	TRBV10-3	TGTGCCATCAGTGGAGCTAGCGGGAGCTCCTACGAGCAGTACTTC	CAISGASGSSYEQYF